The rows below give T cell receptor beta chains drawn from one sample of a study of blood T cells in healthy people across ages. TCRdb redid the calling of the 5' RACE reads with MiXCR, one entry per CDR3 protein. The sample has some 900,000 distinct CDR3 sequences; 29% are singletons. Sequencing input: blood. These receptor sequences come from a woman of 80 years or more in good health. CDR3s include the opening cysteine and the closing phenylalanine or tryptophan.

TRBJ1-1 TRBV28 CASSLYGQVEAFF
TRBJ2-3 TRBV19 CASSRAGSGGTDTQYF
TRBJ1-5 TRBV10-3 CAISESRVSDQPQHF
TRBJ2-7 TRBV30 CAWSHGTGVGSEQYF
TRBJ2-5 TRBV5-1 CASSFSGLAGEETQYF
TRBJ1-1 TRBV6-6 CASSQGQATEAFF
TRBJ2-5 TRBV7-8 CASSLVMGVQETQYF
TRBJ2-4 TRBV6-5 CASSSLDRAIQYF
TRBJ1-2 TRBV27 CASSSVGSYGYTF
TRBJ2-1 TRBV28 CASRLAGTRNEQFF
TRBJ2-5 TRBV7-2 CASSTTSGGDAETQYF
TRBJ2-7 TRBV7-2 CASSKSGDSYEQYF
. TRBV4-1 CASSQDPGGRGTQYF
TRBJ1-2 TRBV7-2 CASSRNPNYGYTF
TRBJ2-3 TRBV14 CASSRALAGLSTDTQYF
TRBJ2-1 TRBV5-1 CASSLAGQGAYNEQFF
TRBJ2-3 TRBV5-1 CASSTQLADTQYF